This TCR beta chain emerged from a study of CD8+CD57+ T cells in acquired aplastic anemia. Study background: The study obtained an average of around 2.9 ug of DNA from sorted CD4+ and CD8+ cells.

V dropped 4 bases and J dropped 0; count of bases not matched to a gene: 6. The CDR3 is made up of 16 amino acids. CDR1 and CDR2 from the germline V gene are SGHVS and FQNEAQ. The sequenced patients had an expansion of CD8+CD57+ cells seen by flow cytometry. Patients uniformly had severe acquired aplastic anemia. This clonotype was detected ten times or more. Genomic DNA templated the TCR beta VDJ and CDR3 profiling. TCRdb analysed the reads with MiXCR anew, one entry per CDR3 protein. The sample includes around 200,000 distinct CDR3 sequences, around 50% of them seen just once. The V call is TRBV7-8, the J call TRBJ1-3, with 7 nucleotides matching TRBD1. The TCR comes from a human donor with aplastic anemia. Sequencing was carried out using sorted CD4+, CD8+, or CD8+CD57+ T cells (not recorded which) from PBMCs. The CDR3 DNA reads TGTGCCAGCAGCTGGGACAGAGAAAGCTCTGGAAACACCATATATTTT. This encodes CASSWDRESSGNTIYF. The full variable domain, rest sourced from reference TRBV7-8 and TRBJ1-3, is GAGVSQSPRYKVAKRGQDVALRCDPISGHVSLFWYQQALGQGPEFLTYFQNEAQLDKSGLPSDRFFAERPEGSVSTLKIQRTQQEDSAVYLCASSWDRESSGNTIYFGEGSWLTVV.